This T cell receptor (beta chain) was obtained from a study of T cell changes during pregnancy in multiple sclerosis. The V and J ends lost 5 bases and 5 bases, in that order; junction bases with no gene match: 12. Germline lookup yields CDR1 SNHLY and CDR2 FYNNEI. The CDR3 covers 17 residues. The protocol was immunoSEQ multiplex PCR, while the TCRdb copy is restricted to in-frame clones and leaves out a portion. The sample includes about 59,000 clones, over 90% of them seen just once. The sequenced sample was CD8+ T cells from peripheral blood mononuclear cells, obtained in the third trimester of pregnancy. The TCR was taken from a female donor with multiple sclerosis, enrolled in a pregnancy study. V usage is TRBV2 and J usage is TRBJ2-5; 12 bases fit TRBD1. DNA of the CDR3: TGTGCCAGCAGTTACCCCCGGGACAGGGGGCTATGGGAGACCCAGTACTTC. This encodes CASSYPRDRGLWETQYF.